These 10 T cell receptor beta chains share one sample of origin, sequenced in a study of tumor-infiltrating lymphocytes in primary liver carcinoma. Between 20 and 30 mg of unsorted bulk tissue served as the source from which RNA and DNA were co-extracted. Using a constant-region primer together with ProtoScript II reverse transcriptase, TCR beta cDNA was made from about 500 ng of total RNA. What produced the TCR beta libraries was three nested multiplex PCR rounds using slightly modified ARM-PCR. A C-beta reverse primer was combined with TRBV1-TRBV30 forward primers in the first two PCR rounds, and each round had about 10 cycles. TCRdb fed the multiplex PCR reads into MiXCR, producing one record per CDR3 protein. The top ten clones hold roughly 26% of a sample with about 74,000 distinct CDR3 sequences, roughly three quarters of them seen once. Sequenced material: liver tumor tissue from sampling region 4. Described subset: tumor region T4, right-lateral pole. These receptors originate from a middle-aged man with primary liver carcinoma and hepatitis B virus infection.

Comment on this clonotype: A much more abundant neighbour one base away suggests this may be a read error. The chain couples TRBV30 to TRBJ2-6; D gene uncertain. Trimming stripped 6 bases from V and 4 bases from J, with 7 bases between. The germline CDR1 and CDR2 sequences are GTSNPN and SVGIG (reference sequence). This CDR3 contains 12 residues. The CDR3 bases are TGTGCCTGCATCCGCGGGGCCAACGTCCTGACTTTC. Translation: CACIRGANVLTF.

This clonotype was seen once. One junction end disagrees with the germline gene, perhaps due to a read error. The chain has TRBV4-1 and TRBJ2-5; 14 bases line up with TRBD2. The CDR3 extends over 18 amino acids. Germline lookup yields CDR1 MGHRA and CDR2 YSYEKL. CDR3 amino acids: CASSLTGTSGGPEETQNF. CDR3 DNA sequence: TGCGCCAGCAGCCTTACTGGGACTAGCGGGGGTCCCGAGGAGACCCAGAACTTC.

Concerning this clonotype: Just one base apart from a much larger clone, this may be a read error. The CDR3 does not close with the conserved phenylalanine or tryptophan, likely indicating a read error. CDR3 region: CASSQAGGYNRQFL. DNA of the CDR3: TGCGCCAGCAGCCAGGCGGGAGGGTACAATAGGCAGTTCCTC. The rearrangement links TRBV4-1 to TRBJ2-1, with 9 bases identical to TRBD2. Per germline, CDR1 MGHRA and CDR2 YSYEKL. The length of the CDR3 is 14 residues. Unmatched junction bases numbered 9, after V lost 3 bases and J lost 12 bases.

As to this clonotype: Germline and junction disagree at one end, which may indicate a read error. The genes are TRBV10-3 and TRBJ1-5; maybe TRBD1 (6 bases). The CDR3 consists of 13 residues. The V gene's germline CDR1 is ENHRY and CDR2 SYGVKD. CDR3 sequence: CAVSVDSYQPQHF. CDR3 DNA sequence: TGTGCCGTCAGTGTGGACAGCTATCAGCCCCAGCACTTT.

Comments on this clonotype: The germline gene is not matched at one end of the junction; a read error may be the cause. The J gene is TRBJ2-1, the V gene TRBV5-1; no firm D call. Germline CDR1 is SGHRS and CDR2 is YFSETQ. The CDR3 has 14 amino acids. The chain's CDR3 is CASSLGVSYSEQFF. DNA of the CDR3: TGCGCCAGCAGCTTGGGGGTTTCCTACAGTGAGCAGTTCTTC.

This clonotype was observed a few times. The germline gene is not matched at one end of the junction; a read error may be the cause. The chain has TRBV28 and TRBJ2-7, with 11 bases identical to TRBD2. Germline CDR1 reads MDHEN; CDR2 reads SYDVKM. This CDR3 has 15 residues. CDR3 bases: TGTGTCAGCAGTTCCGCCGGGACTAGCGGTTACGAGCAGTACTTC. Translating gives CVSSSAGTSGYEQYF.

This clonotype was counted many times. CDR3 protein: CASTRGGAGGGTQYF. Here the CDR3 DNA reads TGCGCCAGCACTCGCGGAGGAGCGGGAGGGGGTACGCAGTATTTT. The chain combines TRBV5-1 with TRBJ2-3, with 10 bases lining up with TRBD2. Per the germline V gene, CDR1 is SGHRS and CDR2 is YFSETQ. This CDR3 is 15 amino acids long. V lost 6 bases to trimming and J lost 8 bases; unmatched junction nucleotides: 12.

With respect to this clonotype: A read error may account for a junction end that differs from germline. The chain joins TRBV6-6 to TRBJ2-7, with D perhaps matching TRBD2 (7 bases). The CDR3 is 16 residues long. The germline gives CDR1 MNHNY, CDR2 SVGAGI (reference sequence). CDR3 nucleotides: TGTGCCAGCAGTTACTCGGGGGGCTTAGCGGGCTACGAGCAATACTTC. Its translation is CASSYSGGLAGYEQYF.

The CDR3 sequence is CASSLGQAGELFF. The CDR3 DNA is TGTGCCAGCAGCTTAGGCCAGGCCGGGGAGCTGTTTTTT. The gene calls are TRBV7-3 and TRBJ2-2; D ambiguous. CDR3 length: 13 residues. The germline gives CDR1 SGHTA, CDR2 FQGTGA. V was trimmed by 2 bases and J by 6 bases, leaving 7 bases between them.

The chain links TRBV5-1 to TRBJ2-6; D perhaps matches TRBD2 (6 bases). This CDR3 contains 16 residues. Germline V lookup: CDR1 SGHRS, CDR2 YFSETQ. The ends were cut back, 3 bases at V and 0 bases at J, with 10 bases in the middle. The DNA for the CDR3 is TGCGCCAGCAGCTCCCGGGAGTACTCTGGGGCCAACGTCCTGACTTTC. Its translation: CASSSREYSGANVLTF.